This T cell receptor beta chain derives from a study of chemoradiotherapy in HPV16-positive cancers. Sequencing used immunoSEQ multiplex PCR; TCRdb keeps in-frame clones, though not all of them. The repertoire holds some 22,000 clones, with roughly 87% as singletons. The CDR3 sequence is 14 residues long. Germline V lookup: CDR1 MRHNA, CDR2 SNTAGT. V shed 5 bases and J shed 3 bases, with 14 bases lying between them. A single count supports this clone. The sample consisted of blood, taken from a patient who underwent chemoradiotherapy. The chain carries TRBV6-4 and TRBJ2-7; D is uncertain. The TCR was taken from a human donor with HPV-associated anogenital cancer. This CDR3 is CASSYRGTYYEQYF. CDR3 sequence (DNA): TGTGCCAGCAGTTACCGTGGCACTTACTACGAGCAGTACTTC.